These T cell receptor beta chains were read from a single sample in a study of T cell repertoires in cytomegalovirus infection. TCRdb independently ran MiXCR on the reads; one entry per CDR3 protein. The table has approximately 550,000 distinct CDR3 sequences, 16% seen once. Material: CD8+ T cells from PBMCs. The receptors derive from a human donor in good health (CMV status not recorded). Some clones in this sample may be carry-over from other donors' samples. CDR3s include the opening cysteine and the closing phenylalanine or tryptophan. Fields, in order: CDR3 protein, CDR3 DNA, CDR3 length, J gene, V gene, clone size, D gene. A D gene is named only where the DNA matches it firmly. The size field is filled for only some rows; it gives once, few, many or a size class.

CDR3: CASSIGDYSNQPQHF
DNA: TGTGCCAGTAGTATAGGAGATTATAGCAATCAGCCCCAGCATTTT
length: 15
J: TRBJ1-5
V: TRBV19
size: many
D: -

CDR3: CASRLDRGFDQPQHF
DNA: TGTGCCAGCAGACTTGACAGGGGGTTCGATCAGCCCCAGCATTTT
length: 15
J: TRBJ1-5
V: TRBV6-5
size: many
D: TRBD1

CDR3: CASSHGQGKAFF
DNA: TGTGCCAGCAGCCATGGACAGGGTAAAGCTTTCTTT
length: 12
J: TRBJ1-1
V: TRBV11-3
size: many
D: TRBD1

CDR3: CASSAPAGFDDHEQFF
DNA: TGTGCCAGCAGCGCCCCAGCGGGATTCGACGACCATGAGCAGTTCTTC
length: 16
J: TRBJ2-1
V: TRBV9
size: many
D: TRBD2

CDR3: CASRDTMNTEAFF
DNA: TGCGCCAGCCGGGACACCATGAACACTGAAGCTTTCTTT
length: 13
J: TRBJ1-1
V: TRBV4-1
size: few
D: -

CDR3: CASSYGAGGTQYF
DNA: TGTGCCAGCAGCTATGGGGCTGGGGGTACGCAGTATTTT
length: 13
J: TRBJ2-3
V: TRBV11-2
size: many
D: -

CDR3: CAWSLSRRKDTQYF
DNA: TGTGCCTGGAGCCTTTCCCGACGGAAAGATACGCAGTATTTT
length: 14
J: TRBJ2-3
V: TRBV30
size: -
D: -

CDR3: CSPYRGGYTF
DNA: TGCAGCCCTTACAGGGGTGGCTACACCTTC
length: 10
J: TRBJ1-2
V: TRBV29-1
size: -
D: TRBD1

CDR3: CASSRSQGANEQYF
DNA: TGTGCCAGCAGCCGTTCCCAGGGGGCCAACGAGCAGTACTTC
length: 14
J: TRBJ2-7
V: TRBV7-9
size: many
D: TRBD1

CDR3: CASSFGTSGRALTDTQYF
DNA: TGTGCCAGCAGCTTCGGGACTAGCGGGAGGGCCCTCACAGATACGCAGTATTTT
length: 18
J: TRBJ2-3
V: TRBV5-4
size: many
D: TRBD2

CDR3: CASSGAWTDWSSYEQYF
DNA: TGTGCCAGCAGTGGCGCTTGGACCGACTGGAGTTCCTACGAGCAGTACTTC
length: 17
J: TRBJ2-7
V: TRBV6-1
size: many
D: -

CDR3: CASSLAPQSNYGYTF
DNA: TGTGCCAGCAGCTTGGCCCCCCAGAGTAACTATGGCTACACCTTC
length: 15
J: TRBJ1-2
V: TRBV5-6
size: -
D: -

CDR3: CASSLGPRGANYEQYF
DNA: TGTGCCAGCAGCTTAGGGCCTAGAGGGGCCAACTACGAGCAGTACTTC
length: 16
J: TRBJ2-7
V: TRBV11-1
size: -
D: -

CDR3: CASRSGTGRSGNTEAFF
DNA: TGTGCCAGCAGATCCGGGACAGGGCGTTCCGGGAACACTGAAGCTTTCTTT
length: 17
J: TRBJ1-1
V: TRBV11-2
size: -
D: TRBD1

CDR3: CASSLVGLAVYEQYF
DNA: TGTGCCAGCAGCTTAGTTGGGCTAGCGGTTTACGAGCAGTACTTC
length: 15
J: TRBJ2-7
V: TRBV7-9
size: few
D: TRBD2

CDR3: CSASGTGGEGTEAFF
DNA: TGCAGTGCTTCCGGGACAGGGGGGGAAGGCACTGAAGCTTTCTTT
length: 15
J: TRBJ1-1
V: TRBV20-1
size: few
D: TRBD1

CDR3: CSSSESYEQYF
DNA: TGCTCCTCTTCCGAGTCCTACGAGCAGTACTTC
length: 11
J: TRBJ2-7
V: TRBV7-9
size: many
D: -

CDR3: CASRPTELYGYTF
DNA: TGTGCCAGCAGACCTACAGAGCTCTATGGCTACACCTTC
length: 13
J: TRBJ1-2
V: TRBV6-8
size: -
D: -

CDR3: CASSSQQGLNTEAFF
DNA: TGCGCCAGCAGCTCCCAACAGGGCTTGAACACTGAAGCTTTCTTT
length: 15
J: TRBJ1-1
V: TRBV5-1
size: few
D: -

CDR3: CASSELAGPYEQYF
DNA: TGTGCCAGCAGTGAGCTAGCGGGACCATACGAGCAGTACTTC
length: 14
J: TRBJ2-7
V: TRBV2
size: few
D: TRBD2

CDR3: CASSGALGGREKLFF
DNA: TGTGCCAGCAGTGGGGCCTTGGGAGGGCGTGAAAAACTGTTTTTT
length: 15
J: TRBJ1-4
V: TRBV28
size: many
D: -

CDR3: CATSDSRWKVYEQYF
DNA: TGTGCCACCAGTGATTCGAGGTGGAAGGTCTACGAGCAGTACTTC
length: 15
J: TRBJ2-7
V: TRBV24-1
size: few
D: -

CDR3: CASSSLSHNEQFF
DNA: TGTGCCAGCAGCTCCCTCAGCCACAATGAGCAGTTCTTC
length: 13
J: TRBJ2-1
V: TRBV7-3
size: few
D: -

CDR3: CASSYLKDIQYF
DNA: TGTGCCAGCAGTTACCTGAAGGACATTCAGTACTTC
length: 12
J: TRBJ2-4
V: TRBV6-6
size: -
D: -

CDR3: CASSATGDQPQHF
DNA: TGTGCCAGCAGCGCGACAGGAGATCAGCCCCAGCATTTT
length: 13
J: TRBJ1-5
V: TRBV7-9
size: many
D: -

CDR3: CSASPFQGEAHTDTQYF
DNA: TGCAGTGCTAGTCCTTTCCAGGGGGAGGCACACACAGATACGCAGTATTTT
length: 17
J: TRBJ2-3
V: TRBV20-1
size: many
D: -

CDR3: CASSLRGSGRTYEQYF
DNA: TGTGCCAGCAGCTTACGCGGTTCCGGGAGGACCTACGAGCAGTACTTC
length: 16
J: TRBJ2-7
V: TRBV13
size: -
D: TRBD2